Presented here are 15 T cell receptor beta chains from one specimen sequenced in a study of blood T cell repertoires in COVID-19. The method was immunoSEQ multiplex PCR; TCRdb's version includes in-frame clones alone and lacks a portion of them. The table shows about 76,000 clones, with around 78% occurring only once. The sequenced sample consisted of peripheral blood. The source is a human donor in a cohort sampled during active COVID-19.

This clone has just a few counts. The sample has other DNA sequences that encode this CDR3 too. The chain combines TRBV3-1 (or the pseudogene TRBV3-2) with TRBJ2-7; 7 nucleotides match TRBD2. Germline loops: CDR1 LGHDT, CDR2 YNNKEL (reference sequence). This CDR3 is 14 amino acids long. V dropped 4 bases and J dropped 2; count of bases not matched to a gene: 5. CDR3 in DNA: TGTGCCAGCAGCCTGTCCGGGACTACCTACGAGCAGTACTTC. Translation: CASSLSGTTYEQYF.

The rearrangement joins TRBV5-4 to TRBJ2-7, with D possibly TRBD2 on 7 matching bases. From germline, CDR1 is SGHNT and CDR2 YYREEE (reference sequence). Trimming left V 1 base short and J 4 bases short, with 12 bases between. CDR3 length: 14 amino acids. CDR3 in DNA: TGTGCCAGCAGCTTGTCGGGGGGCGGGTACGAGCAGTACTTC. It translates to CASSLSGGGYEQYF.

The V and J genes are TRBV2 and TRBJ1-2; D unresolved. The CDR3 consists of 14 residues. The germline V and J ends were trimmed by 5 bases and 7 bases, with 17 bases remaining between them. Germline V gives CDR1 SNHLY, CDR2 FYNNEI. DNA for the CDR3: TGTGCCAGCAGTTCTAGACCGGAGGCGGGTGGCTACACCTTC. Translation: CASSSRPEAGGYTF. Complete variable domain (other parts from reference TRBV2 and TRBJ1-2): EPEVTQTPSHQVTQMGQEVILRCVPISNHLYFYWYRQILGQKVEFLVSFYNNEISEKSEIFDDQFSVERPDGSNFTLKIRSTKLEDSAMYFCASSSRPEAGGYTFGSGTRLTVV.

The chain has TRBV6-5 and TRBJ2-3; D is possibly TRBD2 (5 bases). The germline V gene has CDR1 MNHEY and CDR2 SVGAGI. The V end lost 4 bases, the J end lost 3 bases, and 17 bases lay between the germline ends. The CDR3 has 16 amino acids. The CDR3 sequence is CASSWTLGSVTDTQYF. CDR3 bases: TGTGCCAGCAGTTGGACGCTGGGGAGTGTGACAGATACGCAGTATTTT.

This chain uses TRBV30 with TRBJ1-1; D remains unclear. Trimming took 0 bases from V and 8 from J, leaving 16 bases between them. This CDR3 has 14 amino acids. From germline, CDR1 is GTSNPN and CDR2 SVGIG (reference sequence). Here the CDR3 reads CAWSVIGGRDEAFF. The CDR3 DNA follows: TGTGCCTGGAGTGTTATAGGCGGCAGAGACGAAGCTTTCTTT.

A single count supports this clone. The chain recombines TRBV6-1 with TRBJ1-6; D remains ambiguous. The CDR3 extends over 13 amino acids. Per the germline V gene, CDR1 is MNHNS and CDR2 is SASEGT. V gave up 3 bases and J gave up 8 bases, with 8 bases separating them. CDR3: CASSDRDYSPLHF. As DNA, the CDR3 is TGTGCCAGCAGTGACCGGGATTATTCACCCCTCCACTTT.

The chain employs TRBV20-1 and TRBJ1-2, with D uncertain. The V end lost 3 bases, the J end lost 1 base, and 9 bases lay between the germline ends. The CDR3 contains 13 residues. Germline-derived CDR1 and CDR2 are DFQATT and SNEGSKA (reference sequence). Here the CDR3 DNA reads TGCAGTGCTAGTGCCGGGATTAACTATGGCTACACCTTC. This gives the protein CSASAGINYGYTF.

This clone was counted many times. V gene TRBV25-1 combines with J gene TRBJ1-1; the D gene is possibly TRBD1 (6 bases). This CDR3 is built from 13 residues. Germline values: CDR1 MGHDK, CDR2 SYGVNS. V lost 11 bases and J lost 3, with 16 bases in between. CDR3 coding DNA: TGTGCCTCCCAACGACAGGCCCACACTGAAGCTTTCTTT. Translated, it gives CASQRQAHTEAFF.

The V gene is TRBV10-3, the J gene TRBJ1-5, with no clear D. V was clipped by 3 bases and J by 2 bases, with 14 bases between them. The V gene's germline CDR1 is ENHRY and CDR2 SYGVKD. This CDR3 region has 16 residues. The CDR3 is CAISERFPGGNQPQHF. The DNA for the CDR3 is TGTGCCATCAGTGAACGGTTCCCGGGAGGCAATCAGCCCCAGCATTTT.

The count of this clone is one. The chain recombines TRBV29-1 with TRBJ1-3, with D unresolved. The length of the CDR3 is 14 residues. From germline, CDR1 is SQVTM and CDR2 ANQGSEA. V lost 4 bases and J 0 bases, leaving 10 bases between the germline ends. CDR3 loop: CSVADTNSGNTIYF. CDR3 in DNA: TGCAGCGTTGCTGACACCAACTCTGGAAACACCATATATTTT.

The rearrangement joins TRBV7-8 to TRBJ1-1; 9 bases fit TRBD1. J lost 3 bases, V lost 5 bases, and 7 bases had no gene match. The CDR3 is 15 residues long. Germline V gives CDR1 SGHVS, CDR2 FQNEAQ. In nucleotides, the CDR3 is TGTGCCAGCAGCCCCCGGGACAGGGCATACACTGAAGCTTTCTTT. It specifies CASSPRDRAYTEAFF.

V gene TRBV7-9 combines with J gene TRBJ2-1; 7 bases match TRBD2. Germline lookup yields CDR1 SEHNR and CDR2 FQNEAQ (reference sequence). V was pared by 5 bases and J by 0 bases, with 7 bases of the junction left unmatched. The CDR3 contains 16 residues. CDR3 sequence reads: CASSLRGGSSYNEQFF. Written as DNA, the CDR3 is TGTGCCAGCAGCCTAAGGGGCGGGAGCTCCTACAATGAGCAGTTCTTC. Full variable domain (remainder filled in from reference TRBV7-9 and TRBJ2-1): DTGVSQNPRHKITKRGQNVTFRCDPISEHNRLYWYRQTLGQGPEFLTYFQNEAQLEKSRLLSDRFSAERPKGSFSTLEIQRTEQGDSAMYLCASSLRGGSSYNEQFFGPGTRLTVL.

The V gene is TRBV19, the J gene TRBJ1-2, with 7 nucleotides matching TRBD1. The length of the CDR3 is 15 residues. Germline V lookup: CDR1 LNHDA, CDR2 SQIVND (reference sequence). V shed 6 bases and J 2 bases; nucleotides not matched to a gene: 9. The CDR3: CASSRTGVANYGYTF. In nucleotides, the CDR3 is TGTGCCAGTAGCCGAACAGGGGTTGCCAACTATGGCTACACCTTC.

The V call is TRBV10-2, the J call TRBJ2-5; 7 nucleotides align to TRBD1. Germline V gene lookup returns CDR1 WSHSY and CDR2 SAAADI. V shed 3 bases, J shed 5 bases, and the junction held 9 bases outside the gene matches. This CDR3 has 15 amino acids. CDR3 protein: CASSEPRTGPETQYF. CDR3 nucleotide sequence: TGCGCCAGCAGTGAACCCCGGACAGGCCCCGAGACCCAGTACTTC.

The V call is TRBV5-4, the J call TRBJ2-2, with TRBD2 matching 13 bases. The junction had 5 bases not matched to a gene; V was cut back by 3 bases and J by 6 bases. The germline V gene has CDR1 SGHNT and CDR2 YYREEE (reference sequence). This CDR3 is 16 amino acids long. The CDR3 nucleotides are TGTGCCAGCAGCTACCCGGGACTAGCGGGACCCGGGGAGCTGTTTTTT. This gives the protein CASSYPGLAGPGELFF.